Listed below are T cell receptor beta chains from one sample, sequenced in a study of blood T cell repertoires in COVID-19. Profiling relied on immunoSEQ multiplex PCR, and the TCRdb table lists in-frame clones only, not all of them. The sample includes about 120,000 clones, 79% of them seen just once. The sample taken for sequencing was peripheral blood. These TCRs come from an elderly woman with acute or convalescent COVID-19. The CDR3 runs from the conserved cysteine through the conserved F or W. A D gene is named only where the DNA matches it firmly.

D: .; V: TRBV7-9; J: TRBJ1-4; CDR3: CASSLELRINEKLFF
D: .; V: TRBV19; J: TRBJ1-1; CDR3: CASSMGAGSQGAFF
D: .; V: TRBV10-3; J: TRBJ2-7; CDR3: CAISDQTPEGQYF
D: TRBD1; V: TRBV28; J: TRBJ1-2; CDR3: CASSLVGTGYGYTF
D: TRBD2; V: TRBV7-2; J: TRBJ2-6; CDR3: CASSLRLALSSGANVLTF
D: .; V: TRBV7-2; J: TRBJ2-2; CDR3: CASSLGGGDTGELFF
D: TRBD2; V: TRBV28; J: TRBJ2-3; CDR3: CASSLWGAGGMTDTQYF
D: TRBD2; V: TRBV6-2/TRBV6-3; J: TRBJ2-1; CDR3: CASSNVGTSGMSSYNEQFF
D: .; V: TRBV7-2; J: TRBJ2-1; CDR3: CASSSSPLVGEQFF
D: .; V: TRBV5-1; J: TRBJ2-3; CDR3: CASSSFIAVTDTQYF
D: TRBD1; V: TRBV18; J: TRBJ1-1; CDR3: CASSTEQGSIGTEAFF
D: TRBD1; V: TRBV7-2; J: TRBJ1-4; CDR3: CASSAWDSLATNEKLFF
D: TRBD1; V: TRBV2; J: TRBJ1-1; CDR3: CASRTGTGGRRSEAFF
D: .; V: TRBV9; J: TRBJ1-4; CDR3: CASSAQGTNEKLFF
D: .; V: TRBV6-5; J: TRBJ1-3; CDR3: CASGRVSSGNTIYF
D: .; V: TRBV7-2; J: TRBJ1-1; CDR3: CASSWTAMNTEAFF
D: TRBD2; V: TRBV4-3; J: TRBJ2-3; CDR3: CASSQSAGGIDTQYF
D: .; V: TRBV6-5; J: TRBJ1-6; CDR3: CASSYSLGAPNSPLHF
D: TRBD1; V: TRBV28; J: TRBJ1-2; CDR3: CASSSVSTGGFYGYTF
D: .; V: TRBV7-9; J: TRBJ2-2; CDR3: CASSLVHGELFF
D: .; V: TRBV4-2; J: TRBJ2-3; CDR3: CASSHLPPDTQYF
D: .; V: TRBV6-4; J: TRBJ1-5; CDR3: CASSQNTDQPQHF
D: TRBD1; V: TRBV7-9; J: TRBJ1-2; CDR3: CASSSDGDRANYGYTF
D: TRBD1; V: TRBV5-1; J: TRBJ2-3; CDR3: CASSLSAVPGGADTQYF
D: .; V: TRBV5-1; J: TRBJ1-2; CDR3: CASSPTQGRVPQGIYGYTF
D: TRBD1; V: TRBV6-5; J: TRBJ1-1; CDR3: CASRRTGGSAFF
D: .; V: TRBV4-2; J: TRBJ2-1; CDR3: CASSQERRGEQFF
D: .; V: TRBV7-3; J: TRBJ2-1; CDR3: CASSLTGMNNEQFF
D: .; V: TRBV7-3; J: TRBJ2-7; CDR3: CASSLTGGDEQYF
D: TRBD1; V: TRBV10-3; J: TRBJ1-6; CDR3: CASGTEDNSPLHF
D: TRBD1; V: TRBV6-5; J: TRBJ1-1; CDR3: CASRNGQGLNTEAFF
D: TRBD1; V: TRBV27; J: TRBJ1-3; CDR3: CASSLNRGENTIYF
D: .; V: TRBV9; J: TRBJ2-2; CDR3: CASSVGLDSNTGELFF